A selection of T cell receptor beta chains follows, all from one sample in a study of T cells in Graves' hyperthyroidism and ophthalmopathy. TCRdb analysed the multiplex PCR reads with MiXCR anew, one entry per CDR3 protein. Found here are 490,000 or so distinct CDR3 sequences, around a fifth of them singletons; the top ten hold about 53%. The sample was blood. The receptors come from a woman aged 70-85 years with Graves' ophthalmopathy. Each CDR3 is given with its conserved first and last residue. Each record gives: clone size, CDR3 length, J gene, V gene, D gene, CDR3 protein, CDR3 DNA. D genes are given only for firm matches. Not all rows give a size; the values are once, few, many and, for expanded clones, a class.

- | 15 | TRBJ2-1 | TRBV7-9 | TRBD2 | CASSPWTSGDNEQFF | TGTGCCAGCAGCCCCTGGACTAGCGGGGACAATGAGCAGTTCTTC
many | 14 | TRBJ2-7 | TRBV29-1 | TRBD2 | CSVAGLAGGYEQYF | TGCAGCGTTGCGGGGCTAGCGGGAGGATACGAGCAGTACTTC
- | 13 | TRBJ2-5 | TRBV5-1 | TRBD2 | CASSTAGGETQYF | TGCGCCAGCAGTACGGCGGGGGGAGAGACCCAGTACTTC
- | 16 | TRBJ1-2 | TRBV7-3 | TRBD1 | CASSPGTGGFGYGYTF | TGTGCCAGCAGCCCAGGGACAGGGGGCTTTGGTTATGGCTACACCTTC
many | 14 | TRBJ2-5 | TRBV6-5 | - | CASSYSQIQETQYF | TGTGCCAGCAGTTACTCGCAAATCCAAGAGACCCAGTACTTC
- | 16 | TRBJ2-1 | TRBV6-1 | TRBD1 | CASSLKTGSSYNEQFF | TGTGCCAGCAGTCTTAAGACAGGGAGCTCCTACAATGAGCAGTTCTTC
- | 17 | TRBJ2-7 | TRBV6-5 | TRBD1 | CASSYSRSGTGIYEQYF | TGTGCCAGCAGTTACTCGAGATCCGGGACAGGGATCTACGAGCAGTACTTC
- | 13 | TRBJ1-2 | TRBV6-1 | TRBD1 | CASRRTGGAGYTF | TGTGCCAGCAGACGGACAGGGGGGGCTGGCTACACCTTC
many | 12 | TRBJ2-4 | TRBV3-1 | - | CASRGIENIQYF | TGTGCCAGCAGGGGGATCGAAAACATTCAGTACTTC
few | 15 | TRBJ2-1 | TRBV18 | TRBD2 | CASSTPSGLYNEQFF | TGTGCCAGCTCGACGCCTAGCGGGTTATACAATGAGCAGTTCTTC
many | 12 | TRBJ2-2 | TRBV11-2 | - | CASSPRTGELFF | TGTGCCAGCAGCCCCCGTACCGGGGAGCTGTTTTTT
few | 15 | TRBJ2-7 | TRBV20-1 | TRBD1 | CSARDHRTGTYEQYF | TGCAGTGCTAGAGATCACAGGACAGGGACCTACGAGCAGTACTTC
many | 17 | TRBJ1-1 | TRBV6-6 | - | CASSYSTRRWGRPEAFF | TGTGCCAGCAGTTACTCGACCAGGAGATGGGGCCGCCCTGAAGCTTTCTTT
many | 17 | TRBJ2-7 | TRBV28 | - | CASSLIPGDIFSYEQYF | TGTGCCAGCAGTCTAATACCCGGGGACATCTTCTCCTACGAGCAGTACTTC
- | 12 | TRBJ1-3 | TRBV20-1 | - | CSARGSGNTIYF | TGCAGTGCTAGAGGATCTGGAAACACCATATATTTT
- | 11 | TRBJ2-7 | TRBV4-3 | - | CASSQDVEQYF | TGCGCCAGCAGCCAAGACGTCGAGCAGTACTTC
- | 16 | TRBJ2-7 | TRBV11-2 | - | CASSFLLGEYGYEQYF | TGTGCCAGCAGCTTTCTCCTGGGGGAGTACGGGTACGAGCAGTACTTC
- | 14 | TRBJ2-1 | TRBV6-1 | TRBD1 | CASRKQRDSESQFF | TGTGCCAGCAGAAAACAAAGGGACAGCGAGTCGCAGTTCTTC
few | 15 | TRBJ1-4 | TRBV3-1 | - | CASSDNRAFNEKLFF | TGTGCCAGCAGCGATAATAGGGCGTTTAATGAAAAACTGTTTTTT
- | 17 | TRBJ2-3 | TRBV20-1 | TRBD2 | CSARAPRLAGSTDTQYF | TGCAGTGCTAGAGCCCCCCGACTAGCGGGCTCGACAGATACGCAGTATTTT
- | 15 | TRBJ2-1 | TRBV14 | TRBD2 | CASSQDAGGWNEQFF | TGTGCCAGCAGCCAAGATGCGGGAGGGTGGAATGAGCAGTTCTTC
- | 11 | TRBJ2-1 | TRBV20-1 | - | CSARDRGEQFF | TGCAGTGCTAGAGATAGGGGAGAGCAGTTCTTC
few | 16 | TRBJ1-5 | TRBV3-1 | TRBD1 | CASSQAGTGLGQPQHF | TGTGCCAGCAGCCAAGCCGGGACAGGGTTGGGGCAGCCCCAGCATTTT
- | 13 | TRBJ2-5 | TRBV18 | - | CASSPEAQETQYF | TGTGCCAGCTCACCCGAGGCTCAAGAGACCCAGTACTTC